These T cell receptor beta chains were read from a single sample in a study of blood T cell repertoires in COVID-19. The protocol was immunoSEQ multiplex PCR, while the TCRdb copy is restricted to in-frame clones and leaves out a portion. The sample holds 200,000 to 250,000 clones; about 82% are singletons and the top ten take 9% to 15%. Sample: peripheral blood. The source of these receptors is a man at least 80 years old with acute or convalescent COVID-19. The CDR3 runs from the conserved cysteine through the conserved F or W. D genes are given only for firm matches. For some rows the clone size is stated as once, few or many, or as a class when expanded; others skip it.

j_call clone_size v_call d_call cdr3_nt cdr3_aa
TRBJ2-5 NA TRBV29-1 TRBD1 TGCAGCGTTCGGGGACAGGGCCGGGAGACCCAGTACTTC CSVRGQGRETQYF
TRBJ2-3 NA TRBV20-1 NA TGCAGTGTAACCTACCCAGATACGCAGTATTTT CSVTYPDTQYF
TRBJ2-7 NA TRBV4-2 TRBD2 TGTGCCAGCAGCCTTTTCGCGGGGGGACCTACCTACGAGCAGTACTTC CASSLFAGGPTYEQYF
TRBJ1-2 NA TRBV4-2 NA TGTGCCAGCAGCCAAGTGGGGGCGACATATGGGGATGGCTACACCTTC CASSQVGATYGDGYTF
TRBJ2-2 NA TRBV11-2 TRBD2 TGTGCCGGGGCTAGCGGGAGGTTCACCGGGGAGCTGTTTTTT CAGASGRFTGELFF
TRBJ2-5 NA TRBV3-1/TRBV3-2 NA TGTGCCAGCAGCCAAGGGCGGGACAGATTCCAAGAGACCCAGTACTTC CASSQGRDRFQETQYF
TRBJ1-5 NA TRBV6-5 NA TGTGCCAGCAGTCCCCGTGGAGGCACCCATCAGCCCCAGCATTTT CASSPRGGTHQPQHF
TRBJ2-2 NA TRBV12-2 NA TGTGCAAGTCGCCCGTCCGGGACAGGGCGTCCCGGGGAGCTGTTTTTT CASRPSGTGRPGELFF
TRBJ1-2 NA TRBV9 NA TGTGCCAGCAGCGTAACGGGAGACGGGGCCACCTTC CASSVTGDGATF
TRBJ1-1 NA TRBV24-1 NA TGTGCCACCAGTGGCCCGCCCCCGGACACTGAAGCTTTCTTT CATSGPPPDTEAFF
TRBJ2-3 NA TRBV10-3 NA TGTGCCATCAGTGATCTTACAGATACGCAGTATTTT CAISDLTDTQYF
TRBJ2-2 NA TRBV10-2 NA TGCGCCAGCAGTGAGCAGGGAACCGGGGAGCTGTTTTTT CASSEQGTGELFF
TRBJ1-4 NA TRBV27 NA TGTGCCAGCAGTTCGCTCGGGAGCATAAGGGGTGAAAAACTGTTTTTT CASSSLGSIRGEKLFF
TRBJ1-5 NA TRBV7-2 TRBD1 TGTGCCAGCAGAGGGGGCGCGAGTCAGCCCCAGCATTTT CASRGGASQPQHF
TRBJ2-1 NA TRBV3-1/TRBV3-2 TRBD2 TGTGCCAGCAGCCCGGGGGTGGGACTAGCGGTTGATGAGCAGTTCTTC CASSPGVGLAVDEQFF
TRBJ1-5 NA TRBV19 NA TGTGCCAGTAGGATTAACCGGGACACTTTTAATCAGCCCCAGCATTTT CASRINRDTFNQPQHF
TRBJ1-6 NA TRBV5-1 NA TGCGCCAGCAGCTTGGCTGGGCTGCGATATTCACCCCTCCACTTT CASSLAGLRYSPLHF
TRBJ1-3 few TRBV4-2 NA TGTGCCAGGACTCCGGGGAGGGCGGTAAGAAACACCATATATTTT CARTPGRAVRNTIYF
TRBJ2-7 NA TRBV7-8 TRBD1 TGTGCCAGCAGCTTAGGGACAGGGGGCTTAGCCTACTACGAGCAGTACTTC CASSLGTGGLAYYEQYF
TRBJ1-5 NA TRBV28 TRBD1 TGTGCCAGCAGTGCTCCGGACAGGCCTAGGGAGCCCCAGCATTTT CASSAPDRPREPQHF
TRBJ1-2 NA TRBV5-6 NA TGTGCCAGCAGCCCGCCGGGATCCCCTGCGGACTATGGCTACACCTTC CASSPPGSPADYGYTF
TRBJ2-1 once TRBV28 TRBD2 TGTGCCAGCGGGACTAGCGGAACTAACAATGAGCAGTTCTTC CASGTSGTNNEQFF
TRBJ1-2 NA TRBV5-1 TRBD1 TGCGCCAGCAGCGTTGCAGGGGGCGCGTTTGGCTACACCTTC CASSVAGGAFGYTF
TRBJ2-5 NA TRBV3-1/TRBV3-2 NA TGTGCCAGCAGCCAGCAGGGAGGAGAGACCCAGTACTTC CASSQQGGETQYF
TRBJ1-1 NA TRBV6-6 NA TGTGCCAGCAGTGCCTGGAGGGGGGGTTACACTGAAGCTTTCTTT CASSAWRGGYTEAFF
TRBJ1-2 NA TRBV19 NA TGTGCCAGTAGCGGACAGCTTAGTTATGGCTACACCTTC CASSGQLSYGYTF
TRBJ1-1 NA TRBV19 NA TGTGCCAGTAGTATAGGGACTTTCGGCGCTTTCTTT CASSIGTFGAFF
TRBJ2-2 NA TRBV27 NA TGTGCCAGCAGTTTCCGTGTCGGCCCTATGGGGAGGACCGGGGAGCTGTTTTTT CASSFRVGPMGRTGELFF
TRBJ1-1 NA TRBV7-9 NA TGTGCCAGCAGCTTAGCCGGAGACGGCACTGAAGCTTTCTTT CASSLAGDGTEAFF
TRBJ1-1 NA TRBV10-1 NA TGCGCCAGCAGTCGCGCGGACACTGAAGCTTTCTTT CASSRADTEAFF
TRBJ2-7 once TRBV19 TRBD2 TGTGCCAGTAGTATTCTAGCGGACACCCTCTACGAGCAGTACTTC CASSILADTLYEQYF
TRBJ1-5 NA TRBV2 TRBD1 TGTGCCAGCCGCGACAGGGCGAGTGCAGGAAATCAGCCCCAGCATTTT CASRDRASAGNQPQHF
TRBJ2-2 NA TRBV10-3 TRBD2 TGTGCCGTCCGGGGGGGGCCCGGGGAGCTGTTTTTT CAVRGGPGELFF
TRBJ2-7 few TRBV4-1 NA TGCGCCAGCAGCCAGCCGACAGCCTCCTACGAGCAGTACTTC CASSQPTASYEQYF
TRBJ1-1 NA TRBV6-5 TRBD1 TGTGCCAGCAGGATTGACAGGGGGAGGACTGAAGCTTTCTTT CASRIDRGRTEAFF
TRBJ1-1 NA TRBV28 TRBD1 TGTGCCAGCAGTTCCGAAATGGTCCGGACAGGGAGTGCTTTCTTT CASSSEMVRTGSAFF
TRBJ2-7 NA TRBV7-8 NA TGTGCCAGCAGCTTAGCGGGGGGGGGCCTATACGAGCAGTACTTC CASSLAGGGLYEQYF
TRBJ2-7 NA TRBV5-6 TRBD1 TGTGCCAGCAGCCCCCCGGGACAGGGCTACGAGCAGTACTTC CASSPPGQGYEQYF
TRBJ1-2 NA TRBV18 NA TGTGCCAGCTCACCACTATCCCGGACTGATCTAGAGGGCTACACCTTC CASSPLSRTDLEGYTF
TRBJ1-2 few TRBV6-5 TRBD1 TGTGCCAGCAGTTACTCGAGAGGGGGCGGTGGCTACACCTTC CASSYSRGGGGYTF
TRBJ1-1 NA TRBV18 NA TGTGCCAGCTCACCAGGGGGCAAGAACACTGAAGCTTTCTTT CASSPGGKNTEAFF
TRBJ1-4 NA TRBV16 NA TGTGCCAGCAGCCCCTCGGGGTCGAATGAAAAACTGTTTTTT CASSPSGSNEKLFF
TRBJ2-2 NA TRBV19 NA TGTGCCAGTAGTAGTCAAACGGCCGGGGAGCTGTTTTTT CASSSQTAGELFF
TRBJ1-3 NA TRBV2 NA TGTGCCAGCAGTGTCCAGGGAGGGTCTGGAAACACCATATATTTT CASSVQGGSGNTIYF
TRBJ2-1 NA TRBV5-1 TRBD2 TGCGCCAGCAGCCGAACTAGCGGGTCCTACAATGAGCAGTTCTTC CASSRTSGSYNEQFF
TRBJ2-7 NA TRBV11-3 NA TGTGCCAGCAGCTTAGATGTGGGAGGAGGTGGCGAGCAGTACTTC CASSLDVGGGGEQYF
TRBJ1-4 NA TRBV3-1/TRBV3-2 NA TGTGCCAGCAGCCCCGGGTGGGCGGGGGAAAAACTGTTTTTT CASSPGWAGEKLFF
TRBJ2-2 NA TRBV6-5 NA TGTGCCAGCAGAGAGAGGGGGGAGCTGTTTTTT CASRERGELFF
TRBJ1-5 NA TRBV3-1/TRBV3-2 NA TGTGCCAGCAGCGCTAAACTATTACACCCCCAGCATTTT CASSAKLLHPQHF
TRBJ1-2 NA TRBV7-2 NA TGTGCCAGCAGCAAGCGGGTCCAGGCCTCCTATGGCTACACCTTC CASSKRVQASYGYTF
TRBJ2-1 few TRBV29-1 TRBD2 TGCAGCGTTGAACTACTAGCGGGAGTCCACAATGAGCAGTTCTTC CSVELLAGVHNEQFF
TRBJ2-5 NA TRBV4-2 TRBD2 TGTGCCAGCAGCCAAGAGGCGGGGGGCCTGCAAGAGACCCAGTACTTC CASSQEAGGLQETQYF
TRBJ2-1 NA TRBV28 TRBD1 TGTGCCAGCAGTCTACCGGGACAGGGGGCGAATGAGCAGTTCTTC CASSLPGQGANEQFF
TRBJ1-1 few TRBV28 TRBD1 TGTGCCAGCAGTTCCATCAGGGGGACAGTTTTCTTT CASSSIRGTVFF
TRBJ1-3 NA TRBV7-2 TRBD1 TGTGCCAGCAGCTTAGCGCTCGGACAGGGGGCCGGAAACACCATATATTTT CASSLALGQGAGNTIYF